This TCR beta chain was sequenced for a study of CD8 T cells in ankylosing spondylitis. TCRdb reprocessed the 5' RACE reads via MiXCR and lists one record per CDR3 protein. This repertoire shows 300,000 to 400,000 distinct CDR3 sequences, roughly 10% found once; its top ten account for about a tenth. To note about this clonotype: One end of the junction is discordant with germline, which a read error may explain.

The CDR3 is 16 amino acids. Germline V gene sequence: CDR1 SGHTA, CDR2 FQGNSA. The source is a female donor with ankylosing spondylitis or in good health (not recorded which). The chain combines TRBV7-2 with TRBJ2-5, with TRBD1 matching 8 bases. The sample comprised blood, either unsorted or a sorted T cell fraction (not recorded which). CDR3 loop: CASGLGRQGMIETQYF. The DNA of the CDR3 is TGTGCCAGCGGCTTGGGCCGACAGGGGATGATAGAGACCCAGTACTTC.